This TCR beta chain appears in the sequencing data of a study of blood T cell repertoires in COVID-19. Across the study: PBMCs, B-cell-depleted T cells, or T cells provided the cDNA or gDNA that made up the material.

Source study methods: It was from reference gene primer amplification that nucleated cell counts were estimated. The table came from immunoSEQ multiplex PCR; TCRdb's copy has only in-frame clones and leaves some out. That table is the source of V, J and clone size, and D and trimming were worked out from the DNA. The sample contains hundreds of thousands of clones, 90% of which appear only once. The CDR3 consists of 13 residues. The V gene's germline CDR1 is MDHEN and CDR2 SYDVKM. The V and J ends lost 3 bases and 9 bases respectively, with 12 bases between them. The sequencing sample was made of PBMCs or T cells enriched from blood (not recorded which). The receptor was isolated from a man aged 45-65 years who had been exposed to COVID-19. The rearrangement links TRBV28 to TRBJ1-5; unclear D gene. CDR3 in amino acids: CASSFFGFRPQHF. The CDR3, as DNA: TGTGCCAGCAGTTTTTTCGGTTTTCGGCCCCAGCATTTT.